Below, one T cell receptor beta chain is given with its context. Its antigen is unidentified. The entry originates in a study of cytomegalovirus exposure and HLA in healthy donors. Study-wide context: Early on, a data release was issued that held tens of millions of unique TCRs from HLA-typed donors.

CDR1 MNHEY and CDR2 SMNVEV come from the germline V gene (reference sequence). This CDR3 spans 14 amino acids. The V end was cut by 5 bases, the J end by 15 bases, with 23 bases between. PCR primers comprised 60 Vbeta and 13 Jbeta primers. The data were produced by immunoSEQ multiplex PCR, yet TCRdb's version contains in-frame clones alone and is incomplete. In the table there are fewer than 200,000 clones, approximately 86% of which are singletons. Study results and limitations: In a later analysis, TCR beta V- and J-gene trimming showed a link to a missense DCLRE1C variant. A later analysis appeared to link common viral pathogens to several of the most significant clusters.

The chain combines TRBV27 with TRBJ2-1; D is uncertain. The TCR sequence derives from a male donor in good health and CMV-seronegative. The sequenced sample consisted of PBMCs. Written as DNA, the CDR3 is TGTGCCAGCAGTCCCCGGGTCGCTCAGCGAGAACTGTTCTTC. Its translation is CASSPRVAQRELFF.